The 16 T cell receptor beta chains below come from one sample, sequenced in a study of blood T cell repertoires in COVID-19. TCRdb's copy holds only in-frame clones and misses some; the assay was immunoSEQ multiplex PCR. This table has around 130,000 clones, less than 90% appearing once. Input material: peripheral blood. These receptors came from a man between 25 and 39 years old with COVID-19, enrolled during active disease.

The chain recombines TRBV10-3 with TRBJ1-2; TRBD1 is a possible D gene (6 bases). The CDR3 loop spans 13 amino acids. V was cut by 5 bases and J by 0 bases, with 7 bases left in between. Germline CDR1 and CDR2: ENHRY and SYGVKD. The CDR3 DNA sequence: TGTGCCATCAGTAGGACAGCTAACTATGGCTACACCTTC. Amino acids: CAISRTANYGYTF.

The chain is built from TRBV21-1 and TRBJ2-2; TRBD1, the table's D call, was not compared with the DNA. TRBV21-1 corresponds to a pseudogene. The CDR3 totals 17 residues. The CDR3 DNA reads TGTGCCAGCAGCCCCCCGGCCAGGGAACAGGGGACCGGGGAGCTGTTTTTT. It translates to CASSPPAREQGTGELFF.

This clone has just a few counts. CDR3 protein: CASSYPSNQPQHF. The CDR3, as DNA: TGTGCCAGCAGTTATCCGAGCAATCAGCCCCAGCATTTT. The genes are TRBV28 and TRBJ1-5; D remains unclear. Germline CDR1 MDHEN, CDR2 SYDVKM. The CDR3 totals 13 residues. Trimming stripped 4 bases from V and 1 base from J, with 5 bases between. Full variable domain (rest looked up from reference TRBV28 and TRBJ1-5): DVKVTQSSRYLVKRTGEKVFLECVQDMDHENMFWYRQDPGLGLRLIYFSYDVKMKEKGDIPEGYSVSREKKERFSLILESASTNQTSMYLCASSYPSNQPQHFGDGTRLSIL.

This chain links TRBV18 with TRBJ2-7; 11 nucleotides align to TRBD1. Per the germline V gene, CDR1 is KGHSH and CDR2 is LQKENI. The CDR3 totals 16 residues. Losses at the gene ends were 2 bases for V and 7 bases for J; bases not matched to a gene: 10. The DNA for the CDR3 is TGTGCCAGCTCACCAAGGGCTCCGGGGACAGGGGGGGAGCAGTACTTC. It encodes CASSPRAPGTGGEQYF.

J is TRBJ2-5 and V is TRBV3-1 (or the pseudogene TRBV3-2); D perhaps matches TRBD2 (6 bases). The CDR3 is made up of 14 amino acids. The germline gives CDR1 LGHDT, CDR2 YNNKEL (reference sequence). The V end lost 0 bases, the J end lost 3 bases, and 8 bases lay between the germline ends. The CDR3 is CASSQDREEETQYF. The CDR3 DNA reads as TGTGCCAGCAGCCAAGACAGGGAGGAAGAGACCCAGTACTTC.

This chain uses TRBV6-1 with TRBJ2-7, with TRBD1 identical over 7 bases. V lost 3 bases to trimming and J lost 1 base; unmatched junction nucleotides: 18. The CDR3 runs 19 residues. Germline V lookup: CDR1 MNHNS, CDR2 SASEGT. CDR3: CASSDRYGTEDRRSYEQYF. Here the CDR3 DNA reads TGTGCCAGCAGTGACCGCTATGGGACCGAGGACAGGAGGTCCTACGAGCAGTACTTC.

The chain links TRBV7-9 to TRBJ2-1; TRBD2 might be the D (6 bases). From germline, CDR1 is SEHNR and CDR2 FQNEAQ (reference sequence). CDR3 length equals 13 residues. V lost 5 bases to trimming and J lost 8 bases, with 13 bases between them. CDR3 sequence: CASSLPWGDEQFF. The CDR3, as DNA: TGTGCCAGCAGCCTCCCGTGGGGGGATGAGCAGTTCTTC.

Concerning this clone: Within the sample, other DNA sequences also encode this same CDR3. This chain connects TRBV5-1 to TRBJ2-5; D remains ambiguous. In germline, CDR1 is SGHRS, CDR2 YFSETQ. Trimming removed 3 bases at V and 2 bases at J, with 2 bases between. The CDR3 consists of 11 residues. As DNA, the CDR3 is TGCGCCAGCAGCTCGCAAGAGACCCAGTACTTC. This codes for CASSSQETQYF.

The count of this clone is one. The chain recombines TRBV5-1 with TRBJ1-5; D remains unclear. V was pared by 0 bases and J by 4 bases, with 8 bases between. This CDR3 contains 14 residues. The V gene's germline CDR1 is SGHRS and CDR2 YFSETQ. The CDR3 here is CASSLDLQNQPQHF. CDR3 DNA sequence: TGCGCCAGCAGCTTGGACCTCCAGAATCAGCCCCAGCATTTT.

The chain employs TRBV7-8 and TRBJ1-5, with 9 bases fitting TRBD1. The CDR3 is 15 amino acids. Losses at the gene ends were 5 bases for V and 1 base for J; bases not matched to a gene: 3. Germline V gives CDR1 SGHVS, CDR2 FQNEAQ. The CDR3 DNA sequence: TGTGCCAGCAGCCGGGGGACAGGGAGCAATCAGCCCCAGCATTTT. It yields the protein CASSRGTGSNQPQHF.

The rearrangement links TRBV4-1 to TRBJ2-5; 15 positions agree with TRBD2. V lost 3 bases and J lost 13; bases outside the gene matches: 3. Germline CDR1 reads MGHRA; CDR2 reads YSYEKL. The CDR3 has 13 residues. Here the CDR3 DNA reads TGCGCCAGCAGCCAGGGACTAGCGGGAGGTTCGTACTTC. Amino acid sequence: CASSQGLAGGSYF.

The chain's CDR3 is CASSPLGDYTDTQYF. For the CDR3, the DNA is TGTGCCAGCAGCCCCCTAGGGGATTACACAGATACGCAGTATTTT. The V gene is TRBV14, the J gene TRBJ2-3; tentative D call: TRBD1 (5 bases). Germline V gene lookup returns CDR1 SGHDN and CDR2 FVKESK. Trimming removed 4 bases from V and 2 bases from J, with 13 bases in between. The CDR3 consists of 15 residues.

The chain is built from TRBV11-2 and TRBJ2-2; 7 nucleotides line up with TRBD1. Trimming removed 5 bases from V and 0 bases from J; junction bases left unmatched: 6. CDR3 length equals 16 residues. CDR1 and CDR2 from the germline V gene are SGHAT and FQNNGV. CDR3 nucleotides: TGTGCCAGCAGCGATGGGACAGTTACGAACACCGGGGAGCTGTTTTTT. This translates into CASSDGTVTNTGELFF. Complete variable domain (other parts from reference TRBV11-2 and TRBJ2-2): EAGVAQSPRYKIIEKRQSVAFWCNPISGHATLYWYQQILGQGPKLLIQFQNNGVVDDSQLPKDRFSAERLKGVDSTLKIQPAKLEDSAVYLCASSDGTVTNTGELFFGEGSRLTVL.

The chain uses TRBV7-9 and TRBJ2-5; 8 bases map to TRBD1. The germline CDR1 and CDR2 sequences are SEHNR and FQNEAQ (reference sequence). V was clipped by 5 bases and J by 5 bases; unmatched bases: 10. This CDR3 contains 15 residues. The CDR3 region is CASSPLRTGSETQYF. In DNA form, the CDR3 reads TGTGCCAGCAGCCCACTGAGGACAGGGAGCGAGACCCAGTACTTC.

The chain is built from TRBV7-2 and TRBJ2-5, with 9 bases lining up with TRBD1. The length of the CDR3 is 14 residues. In germline, CDR1 is SGHTA, CDR2 FQGNSA. V lost 5 bases, J lost 4 bases, and 5 bases stayed unmatched. CDR3 DNA sequence: TGTGCCAGCAGCGCGACAGGGGGAGGAGAGACCCAGTACTTC. The encoded protein is CASSATGGGETQYF.

The V gene is TRBV2, the J gene TRBJ2-2; the D gene is possibly TRBD2 (6 bases). Germline assignment: CDR1 SNHLY and CDR2 FYNNEI. V was shortened by 2 bases and J by 6 bases, with 19 bases between the two germline ends. CDR3 length equals 17 residues. CDR3 sequence reads: CASSEPRDGGKAGELFF. CDR3 bases: TGTGCCAGCAGTGAACCACGGGACGGCGGGAAGGCCGGGGAGCTGTTTTTT.